This T cell receptor (beta chain) was retrieved from a study of response to subunit inactivated influenza vaccine (dated by TCRdb to 2016 to 2018). With regard to the full study: Deep quantitative profiling of the T cell receptor repertoire was used in the study to follow responses to a trivalent subunit inactivated influenza vaccine. Findings and caveats that apply to the study as a whole: According to the authors, only a limited number of new T cells may be recruited by each seasonal influenza vaccination.

Library construction relied on RT-PCR. The sequencer listed for this sample is Illumina HiSeq 2500. The public sequencing data were trimmed at Q25 with fastp and processed into clonotypes with MiXCR by TCRdb, which kept only in-frame beta chains. When rows share a CDR3 protein, they turn into one entry using the most common DNA and genes. Within this sample are about 520,000 distinct CDR3 sequences, with less than 7.5% of them counted one time only. Of the sample, around 13% falls within the top ten clones. Reading from cysteine to phenylalanine, the CDR3 counts 13 amino acids. The read is trimmed to its CDR3 DNA, 39 bases read in frame from base 1. V sheds 7 bases and J sheds 5 bases, leaving 11 bases between their ends. Worth noting for this clonotype: What this receptor recognizes is not known. No much larger clone exists at a distance of one base, and base qualities are not known.

Sequenced here: PBMCs from blood, sampled approximately 25 months after vaccination. The chain links TRBV12-3 or TRBV12-4 with TRBJ2-2; perhaps TRBD2 is the D gene, with 6 bases matching. This sequence was found in a man between 50 and 69 years old who received an inactivated influenza vaccine. Donor details come from another sample of the same person, matched by shared clones. The nucleotide sequence reads as follows: TGTGCCAGCACCCGCGGGGAAACCGGGGAGCTGTTTTTT. Translated, it gives CASTRGETGELFF.